These 22 T cell receptor beta chains share one sample of origin, sequenced in a study of shared clonotypes between healthy human individuals. The table came from immunoSEQ multiplex PCR; TCRdb's copy has only in-frame clones and leaves some out. The data contain approximately 2.5 million clones, around 94% of them seen just once; the ten biggest clones take up roughly 0.14%. The sample was naive CD4+ T cells sorted from blood. As for subset: CD45RA+ positively selected. The source of these receptors is a man aged 18 to 35 in good health.

For the CDR3, the DNA is TGTGCCAGCTCACCACTGTTGCAAGATACGCAGTATTTT. It specifies CASSPLLQDTQYF. J is TRBJ2-3 and V is TRBV18, with D unclear. V was shortened by 1 base and J by 5 bases, with 7 bases between the two germline ends. The CDR3 contains 13 residues. Per the germline V gene, CDR1 is KGHSH and CDR2 is LQKENI. The complete variable domain, with remaining parts taken from reference TRBV18 and TRBJ2-3, reads NAGVMQNPRHLVRRRGQEARLRCSPMKGHSHVYWYRQLPEEGLKFMVYLQKENIIDESGMPKERFSAEFPKEGPSILRIQQVVRGDSAAYFCASSPLLQDTQYFGPGTRLTVL.

V usage is TRBV11-2 and J usage is TRBJ2-7; D is possibly TRBD2 (5 bases). Germline CDR1 SGHAT, CDR2 FQNNGV. The length of the CDR3 is 16 residues. V dropped 0 bases and J dropped 8 bases, with 20 bases sitting between them. This CDR3 is CASSLDRGSLGNQQYF. The CDR3 coding sequence is TGTGCCAGCAGCTTAGATCGCGGGTCCCTTGGGAACCAGCAGTACTTC.

This clone was seen once. The genes are TRBV4-2 and TRBJ2-3; 7 nucleotides agree with TRBD2. Germline V CDR1 and CDR2: LGHNA, YNFKEQ. The V segment lost 0 bases and the J segment 2 bases; nucleotides outside the gene matches: 11. The CDR3 is 18 residues long. This chain's CDR3 is CASSQDPTGTTTTDTQYF. The CDR3 region has the DNA TGTGCCAGCAGCCAAGATCCGACGGGGACTACTACCACAGATACGCAGTATTTT.

V is TRBV6-5 and J is TRBJ1-1; D remains ambiguous. The germline gives CDR1 MNHEY, CDR2 SVGAGI. The ends were cut back, 6 bases at V and 0 bases at J, with 11 bases in the middle. This CDR3 has 14 residues. CDR3 loop: CASRNAGMNTEAFF. CDR3 nucleotide sequence: TGTGCCAGCAGAAACGCGGGGATGAACACTGAAGCTTTCTTT.

This rearrangement joins TRBV10-3 to TRBJ2-1; 12 nucleotides agree with TRBD2. Trimming cost V 6 bases and J 5 bases; bases outside gene matches: 5. This CDR3 has 15 amino acids. In germline, CDR1 is ENHRY, CDR2 SYGVKD. CDR3 sequence reads: CAISETSGGNNEQFF. CDR3 DNA sequence: TGTGCCATCAGCGAAACTAGCGGGGGGAACAATGAGCAGTTCTTC.

This clone has a handful of counts. This sample also contains other DNA sequences that code for the same CDR3. The gene calls are TRBV6-1 and TRBJ1-5; D unresolved. V lost 3 bases and J 2 bases, leaving 8 bases between the germline ends. Germline CDR1 and CDR2: MNHNS and SASEGT. The CDR3 is 14 residues long. CDR3 sequence: CASSEAWGNQPQHF. In DNA, the CDR3 is TGTGCCAGCAGTGAGGCATGGGGCAATCAGCCCCAGCATTTT.

The chain employs TRBV2 and TRBJ1-2, with D possibly being TRBD1 (5 bases). Germline assignment: CDR1 SNHLY and CDR2 FYNNEI. The CDR3 runs 13 residues. V lost 5 bases, J lost 4 bases, and 11 bases lay in between. CDR3 sequence reads: CASSSDTTYGYTF. In DNA, the CDR3 is TGTGCCAGCAGTTCGGACACGACCTATGGCTACACCTTC.

The chain has TRBV28 and TRBJ1-2; 8 nucleotides line up with TRBD1. Germline V gives CDR1 MDHEN, CDR2 SYDVKM. After removal of 7 bases from V and 6 bases from J, the junction contained 7 bases not matched to a gene. The CDR3 sequence is 13 residues long. This CDR3 is CASISDRGNGYTF. The CDR3 nucleotides read TGTGCCAGCATAAGCGACAGGGGTAATGGCTACACCTTC.

The rearrangement links TRBV29-1 to TRBJ2-3, with TRBD1 as a possible D gene (5 bases). This CDR3 is built from 15 residues. V lost 8 bases and J 0 bases, leaving 18 bases between the germline ends. The germline V gene has CDR1 SQVTM and CDR2 ANQGSEA. The CDR3 loop is CSSASYRQSTDTQYF. The CDR3 region has the DNA TGCAGCTCTGCCAGCTACAGGCAAAGCACAGATACGCAGTATTTT.

In its sample, this clone was seen a few times. The V and J genes are TRBV27 and TRBJ1-5; D is possibly TRBD1 (5 bases). Trimming stripped 6 bases from V and 0 bases from J, with 9 bases between. CDR3 length: 14 amino acids. Germline assignment: CDR1 MNHEY and CDR2 SMNVEV (reference sequence). CDR3 region: CASRMGLSNQPQHF. The DNA for the CDR3 is TGTGCCAGCAGGATGGGGCTTAGCAATCAGCCCCAGCATTTT.

Comments on this clone: Other DNA variants within this sample encode the same CDR3. The chain is built from TRBV11-2 and TRBJ1-5; 7 bases match TRBD1. Germline V gives CDR1 SGHAT, CDR2 FQNNGV. V trimming: 6 bases; J trimming: 2 bases; junction bases outside the gene matches: 4. This CDR3 comprises 14 residues. CDR3 protein: CASSSQGGNQPQHF. The CDR3 coding sequence is TGTGCCAGCAGTTCCCAGGGGGGCAATCAGCCCCAGCATTTT.

The chain has TRBV19 and TRBJ1-1; perhaps TRBD1 as D (5 bases). The CDR3 is 16 amino acids. V gave up 4 bases and J gave up 1 base, with 16 bases separating them. Germline loops: CDR1 LNHDA, CDR2 SQIVND (reference sequence). CDR3 residues: CASSTGRQSGNTEAFF. In nucleotides, the CDR3 is TGTGCCAGTAGTACGGGACGTCAAAGCGGGAACACTGAAGCTTTCTTT.

V and J are TRBV5-4 and TRBJ1-1, with unresolved D. With 1 base removed from V and 3 bases from J, the gap between germline ends came to 13 bases. The CDR3 spans 15 residues. CDR1 and CDR2 from the germline V gene are SGHNT and YYREEE (reference sequence). The CDR3 nucleotides read TGTGCCAGCAGCTTGTCGGCAGGCGAACACACTGAAGCTTTCTTT. It is translated as CASSLSAGEHTEAFF.

J is TRBJ1-4 and V is TRBV5-1, with D perhaps matching TRBD1 (6 bases). CDR1 and CDR2 (germline): SGHRS, YFSETQ. Between the trimmed V and J ends, which lost 5 bases and 3 bases, there was a span of 20 bases. CDR3 length equals 17 residues. In DNA, the CDR3 is TGCGCCAGCAGTTTGTTTTCATCGGGGGCTGCTAATGAAAAACTGTTTTTT. This translates into CASSLFSSGAANEKLFF.

This chain uses TRBV2 with TRBJ2-5, with D tentatively TRBD1 or TRBD2 (5 bases each). Trimming shortened V by 1 base and J by 4 bases, and 13 bases separated the two germline ends. CDR1 is SNHLY, CDR2 FYNNEI, per germline. CDR3 size: 15 residues. This chain's CDR3 is CASSEGGEGGETQYF. The DNA for the CDR3 is TGTGCCAGCAGTGAAGGGGGCGAGGGTGGAGAGACCCAGTACTTC.

The chain couples TRBV28 to TRBJ2-2; D gene ambiguous. From germline, CDR1 is MDHEN and CDR2 SYDVKM. CDR3 length: 15 residues. V lost 8 bases, J lost 4 bases, and 17 bases lay in between. CDR3: CASDSYRTATGELFF. CDR3 bases: TGTGCCAGCGACTCTTACAGAACAGCCACCGGGGAGCTGTTTTTT.

The sample holds a few counts of this clone. This chain uses TRBV30 with TRBJ1-6, with D perhaps TRBD1 (6 bases). There are 13 residues in the CDR3. Germline loops: CDR1 GTSNPN, CDR2 SVGIG (reference sequence). Trimming shortened V by 1 base and J by 8 bases, and 9 bases separated the two germline ends. CDR3 bases: TGTGCCTGGAGTGGAAACAGGGATTCACCCCTCCACTTT. It codes for CAWSGNRDSPLHF.

The chain links TRBV5-1 to TRBJ1-2; D ambiguous. V lost 5 bases and J lost 6, with 17 bases in between. Germline V gene data show CDR1 as SGHRS and CDR2 as YFSETQ. The CDR3 totals 14 residues. The CDR3 DNA is TGCGCCAGCAGTACCCGGGCAGTGTTCGATGGCTACACCTTC. Translation gives CASSTRAVFDGYTF.

The chain uses TRBV12-2 and TRBJ1-2; the table's D call, TRBD1, was not checked against the DNA. TRBV12-2 is a recognized pseudogene. CDR3 size: 16 residues. The CDR3 sequence: CASRPHPNSIKEGYTF. The CDR3, as DNA: TGTGCAAGTCGCCCACATCCGAACAGTATTAAAGAGGGCTACACCTTC.

The chain has TRBV9 and TRBJ2-3, with TRBD2 matching 13 bases. This CDR3 contains 17 residues. Germline V gives CDR1 SGDLS, CDR2 YYNGEE. Trimming at V came to 0 bases and at J to 9 bases, leaving 10 bases not matched to a gene. CDR3 region: CASSVAGLAGVVGTQYF. The CDR3 DNA reads as TGTGCCAGCAGCGTAGCCGGACTAGCGGGGGTCGTCGGAACGCAGTATTTT.

The chain joins TRBV7-9 to TRBJ1-3; a weak D match, TRBD1 (5 bases). The germline V and J ends were trimmed by 1 base and 4 bases, with 11 bases remaining between them. Germline loops: CDR1 SEHNR, CDR2 FQNEAQ (reference sequence). The CDR3 loop spans 15 amino acids. The CDR3 DNA reads as TGTGCCAGCAGCTTAGGCGGGGCTGGAGGAAACACCATATATTTT. This translates into CASSLGGAGGNTIYF.

As to this clone: This sample also contains other DNA sequences that code for the same CDR3. The chain couples TRBV5-1 to TRBJ1-1; 9 bases are shared with TRBD1. V lost 1 base, J lost 0 bases, and 1 base stayed unmatched. The CDR3 consists of 15 residues. Germline assignment: CDR1 SGHRS and CDR2 YFSETQ. The CDR3 loop is CASSLTGGLNTEAFF. The CDR3 DNA reads TGCGCCAGCAGCTTGACAGGGGGCTTGAACACTGAAGCTTTCTTT.